The source of this TCR beta chain is a study of early T cells in non-severe SARS-CoV-2 infection (dated by TCRdb to the early 2020s). Study-wide context: TCR sequencing used bulk RNA from unsorted whole blood, so alpha and beta chains could not be paired. Summary of the overall study and its limitations: VDJdb matching was skewed toward anti-spike CD8 responses, so virus-specific expansions were likely underestimated and private and CD4 specificities were missed.

This clonotype was observed many times. This clone's antigen is unknown. Within one base of it there is no much larger clone, and no base qualities were kept. The method was 5' RACE. The instrument was a NextSeq 500. The TCR library protocol attached unique molecular identifiers to individual cDNA molecules to correct for sequencing error and PCR bias. Both TCR alpha and beta chains were sequenced, and tight co-correlation was observed between alpha and beta sequence abundances in each sample. On the study's bioinformatics: Decombinator V4 was used to annotate the V gene, J gene and CDR3 of the TCR sequences. Expanded TCRs were defined as changing significantly between any two time points under a Poisson model with p below 0.0001. TCR abundances were normalised to the total number of TCRs sequenced in each sample and reported as counts per million. TRAV1-2 paired with TRAJ12, TRAJ20 or TRAJ33 defined MAIT TCRs, while TRAV10 paired with TRAJ18 defined iNKT TCRs. VDJdb, accessed 1 November 2021, was searched for CMV, EBV and SARS-CoV-2 annotated TCRs, with TCRs annotated for multiple antigens excluded. TCRdb ran its own pipeline on the public reads, namely fastp trimming at Q25 and MiXCR clone calling, and kept in-frame beta chains. When rows share a CDR3 protein, they turn into one entry using the most common DNA and genes. TCRdb's processing, not the study's, gives the V and J calls here. The sample includes tens of thousands of distinct CDR3 sequences, with 9.5% to 15% observed a single time. Roughly 3.9% of the sample lies in the top ten.

The junction carries 11 bases between V and J, which are trimmed by 4 bases and 0 bases respectively. The CDR3, cysteine through phenylalanine, is 15 amino acids long. Of the read, only the CDR3 DNA is kept; its 45 bases are in frame from base 1. Taken from the germline V gene, the CDR1 and CDR2 loops are SGHTS and YDEGEE. A case-control design nested within a healthcare worker cohort in London, UK, was used, with weekly nasopharyngeal swab PCR tests and blood sampling performed. Healthcare workers were recruited between 23 and 31 March 2020, during the week of the UK lockdown, and were followed weekly for up to about 16 weeks.

The sample taken for sequencing was whole blood. The sequence came from an adult who was a healthcare worker with PCR-confirmed SARS-CoV-2 infection or an uninfected control (not recorded which). The chain couples TRBV5-8 to TRBJ2-1; the D segment is perhaps TRBD1 or TRBD2, each sharing 5 matched bases. Here the CDR3 is given as CASSPWGSSYNEQFF. The nucleotides read TGTGCCAGCAGCCCGTGGGGGAGCTCCTACAATGAGCAGTTCTTC. Supplemented by the reference TRBV5-8 and TRBJ2-1 proteins around the CDR3, the complete variable domain is EAGVTQSPTHLIKTRGQQATLRCSPISGHTSVYWYQQALGLGLQFLLWYDEGEERNRGNFPPRFSGRQFPNYSSELNVNALELEDSALYLCASSPWGSSYNEQFFGPGTRLTVL.